This T cell receptor beta chain was sequenced in a study of monozygotic twins with inflammatory bowel disease. TCRdb reprocessed the 5' RACE reads, with one entry per CDR3 protein and no DNA. Reported are a few hundred thousand distinct CDR3 sequences; the ten largest clones contain less than 2%. CDR1 is MNHNY and CDR2 is SVGAGI in the germline V gene (reference sequence). This CDR3 spans 17 amino acids. The TCR originated in a human donor with ulcerative colitis or Crohn's disease, or a healthy co-twin of an affected twin (not recorded which). Material: blood. The chain links TRBV6-6 to TRBJ2-1; checking the TCRdb D call of TRBD2 is not possible without DNA. The CDR3 protein is CASSQTSGGASTNEQFF.